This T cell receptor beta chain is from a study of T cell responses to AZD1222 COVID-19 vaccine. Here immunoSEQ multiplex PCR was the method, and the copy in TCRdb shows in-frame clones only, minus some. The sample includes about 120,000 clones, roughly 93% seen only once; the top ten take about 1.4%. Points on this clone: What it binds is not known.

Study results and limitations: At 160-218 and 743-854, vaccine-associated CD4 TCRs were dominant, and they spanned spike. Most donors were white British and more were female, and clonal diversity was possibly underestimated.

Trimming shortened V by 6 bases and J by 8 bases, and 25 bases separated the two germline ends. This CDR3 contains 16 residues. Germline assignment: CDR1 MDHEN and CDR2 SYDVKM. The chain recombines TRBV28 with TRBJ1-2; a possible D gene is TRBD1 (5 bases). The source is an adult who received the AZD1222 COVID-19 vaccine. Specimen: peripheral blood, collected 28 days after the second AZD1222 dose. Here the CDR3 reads CASRYSLITRVRGYTF. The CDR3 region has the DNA TGTGCCAGCAGATACAGTCTAATTACCAGGGTGCGGGGCTACACCTTC.